The source of this T cell receptor (beta chain) is a study of blood T cell repertoires in COVID-19. Looking at the study overall: Samples of COVID-19 (acute and convalescent) were obtained from the United States, Italy and Spain. From T cells, B-cell-depleted T cells, or PBMCs came the material, which was cDNA or gDNA.

Germline CDR1 and CDR2: LGHDT and YNNKEL (reference sequence). CDR3 size: 15 residues. J gave up 5 bases and V 6 bases, and 10 bases lay outside the gene matches. The method was immunoSEQ multiplex PCR; TCRdb's version includes in-frame clones alone and lacks a portion of them. This table has about 220,000 clones, 83% appearing once. This TCR came from a woman aged 40 to 50 who had been exposed to COVID-19. Sequenced: PBMCs or T cells enriched from blood (not recorded which). The chain carries TRBV3-1 (or the pseudogene TRBV3-2) and TRBJ1-3; 7 bases map to TRBD1. CDR3 in DNA: TGTGCCAGCAGTCGCTCGGAGACAGGGAGAAACACCATATATTTT. The encoded protein is CASSRSETGRNTIYF.